This T cell receptor (beta chain) was retrieved from a study of OX40 agonist ivuxolimab in advanced cancers. Study in general: Patients received ivuxolimab, an intravenous treatment, every 2 weeks at 0.01 to 10 mg/kg. Participants, 75% to 90% male, averaged roughly 60 years of age, ranging from about 20 to 80.

Profiled with immunoSEQ multiplex PCR; TCRdb holds only in-frame clones, not every one. The table records about 48,000 clones, 80% to 95% of them present only once. General study points: Among the nonresponders, some also had low normalized T-cell clonal expansion. Researchers did not establish what antigens the expanded peripheral T cells target.

Deletions cut 4 bases from V and 3 bases from J, with 16 bases between. The CDR3 contains 16 residues. Germline lookup yields CDR1 SGHNT and CDR2 YYREEE (reference sequence). As to this clone: Its antigen is currently unknown.

This chain uses TRBV5-4 with TRBJ2-2; the D gene could be TRBD1 or TRBD2 (6 bases each). The sequencing used CD4+ or CD8+ T cells sorted from blood, collected in a trial of the OX40 agonist ivuxolimab. The clonotype comes from an adult with an advanced solid tumor such as melanoma, head and neck, liver or kidney cancer. The CDR3 DNA reads TGTGCCAGCAGCGGCCGTGGGGGGCGCGACACCGGGGAGCTGTTTTTT. Amino acid sequence: CASSGRGGRDTGELFF.